The clone carrying this T cell receptor beta chain has at least ten counts. Its antigen is unknown. Germline loops: CDR1 LGHDT, CDR2 YNNKEL (reference sequence). This CDR3 comprises 19 residues. V was shortened by 0 bases and J by 2 bases, with 21 bases between the two germline ends. The data stem from a study of blood T cells in healthy people across ages. Across the study: About one barcoded TCR beta cDNA was captured per two T cells.

PCR was performed a second time for about 7 to 12 cycles using a sample-barcoded 5' primer and a J-beta primer mix. TCRdb called the 5' RACE reads again in MiXCR, with one record for every CDR3 protein. This repertoire shows 550,000 to 600,000 distinct CDR3 sequences, 27% found once; its top ten account for around 18%. Study findings and constraints: Nothing was known about donor CMV status, and this possibly confounded expanded clonotype changes. There was a strong correlation between TCR beta diversity and naive T cell percentage.

The material sequenced was blood. The clonotype was recovered from a woman aged 65 to 85 in good health. The J gene is TRBJ2-3, the V gene TRBV3-1, with D uncertain. The CDR3 is CASSQDFRRSTFDTDTQYF. The CDR3 nucleotides read TGTGCCAGCAGCCAAGATTTTCGTAGGAGTACCTTCGACACAGATACGCAGTATTTT.